This record concerns one T cell receptor (beta chain) sequence. Germline assignment: CDR1 SNHLY and CDR2 FYNNEI. V lost 5 bases and J 3 bases, leaving 8 bases between the germline ends. CDR3 length equals 12 residues. This sample was taken from a study of cytomegalovirus exposure and HLA in healthy donors. PCR involved 60 Vbeta and 13 Jbeta primers. Produced via immunoSEQ multiplex PCR; TCRdb's table is partial and in-frame only. This table holds roughly 140,000 clones, 77% found once. Sequencing used PBMCs. This receptor was obtained from a woman in her 50s in good health and CMV-seronegative. This chain links TRBV2 with TRBJ2-7; D gene uncertain. This CDR3 reads CASSPLRYEQYF. CDR3 bases: TGTGCCAGCAGTCCCCTTCGCTACGAGCAGTACTTC.